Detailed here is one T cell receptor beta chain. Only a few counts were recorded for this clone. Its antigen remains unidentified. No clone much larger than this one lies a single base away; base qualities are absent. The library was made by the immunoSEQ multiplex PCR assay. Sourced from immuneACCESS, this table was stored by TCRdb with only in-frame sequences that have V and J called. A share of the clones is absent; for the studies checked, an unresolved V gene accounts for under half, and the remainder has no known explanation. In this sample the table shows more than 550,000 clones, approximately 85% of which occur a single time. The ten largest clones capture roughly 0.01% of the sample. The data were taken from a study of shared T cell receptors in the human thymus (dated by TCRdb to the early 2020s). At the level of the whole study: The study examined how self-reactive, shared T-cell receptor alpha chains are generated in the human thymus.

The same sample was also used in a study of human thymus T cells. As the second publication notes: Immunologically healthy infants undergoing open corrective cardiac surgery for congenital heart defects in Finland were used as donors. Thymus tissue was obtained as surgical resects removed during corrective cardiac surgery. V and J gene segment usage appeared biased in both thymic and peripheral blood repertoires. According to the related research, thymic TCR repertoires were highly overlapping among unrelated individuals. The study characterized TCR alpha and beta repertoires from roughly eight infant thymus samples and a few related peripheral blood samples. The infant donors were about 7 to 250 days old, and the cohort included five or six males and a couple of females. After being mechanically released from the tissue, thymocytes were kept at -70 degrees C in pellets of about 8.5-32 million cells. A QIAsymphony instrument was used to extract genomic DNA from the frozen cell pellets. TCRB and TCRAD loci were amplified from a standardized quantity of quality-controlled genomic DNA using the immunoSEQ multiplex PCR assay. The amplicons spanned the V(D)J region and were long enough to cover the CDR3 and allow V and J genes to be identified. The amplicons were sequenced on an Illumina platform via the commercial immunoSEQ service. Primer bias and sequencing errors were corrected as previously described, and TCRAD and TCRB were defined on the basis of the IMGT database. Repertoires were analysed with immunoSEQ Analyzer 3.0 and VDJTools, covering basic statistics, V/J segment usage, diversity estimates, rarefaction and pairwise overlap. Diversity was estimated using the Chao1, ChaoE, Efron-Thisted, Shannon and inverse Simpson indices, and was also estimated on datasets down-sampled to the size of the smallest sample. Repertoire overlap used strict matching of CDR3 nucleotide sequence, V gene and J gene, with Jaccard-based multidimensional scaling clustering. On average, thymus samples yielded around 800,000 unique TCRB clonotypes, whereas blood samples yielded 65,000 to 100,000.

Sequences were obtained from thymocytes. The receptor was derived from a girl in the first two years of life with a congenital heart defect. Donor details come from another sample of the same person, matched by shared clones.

The CDR3 protein is CASSLYRGGREETQYF. The nucleotide sequence reads as follows: TGCGCCAGCAGCTTGTATCGGGGGGGCCGAGAAGAGACCCAGTACTTC. Recombination connected TRBV5-1 to TRBJ2-5; 8 of the junction bases match TRBD2. Looking up the germline V gene yields CDR1 SGHRS and CDR2 YFSETQ. Trimming removed 1 base from V and 3 bases from J; the gene matches leave 8 bases unexplained. The CDR3 runs 16 residues from the cysteine to the phenylalanine. The only DNA kept is the CDR3, 48 bases in frame from the first base.